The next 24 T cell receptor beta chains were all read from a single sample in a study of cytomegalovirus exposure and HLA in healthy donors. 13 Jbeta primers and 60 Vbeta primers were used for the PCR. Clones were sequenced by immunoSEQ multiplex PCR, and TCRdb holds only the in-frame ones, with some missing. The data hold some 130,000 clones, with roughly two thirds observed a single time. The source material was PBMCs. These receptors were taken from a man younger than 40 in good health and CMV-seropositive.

CDR3 protein: CASSVGTSPDTQYF. DNA of the CDR3: TGTGCCAGCAGCGTAGGCACTAGCCCAGATACGCAGTATTTT. The rearrangement links TRBV9 to TRBJ2-3; D is perhaps TRBD2 (6 bases). This CDR3 is built from 14 residues. Germline V lookup: CDR1 SGDLS, CDR2 YYNGEE. V was cut by 0 bases and J by 4 bases, with 9 bases left in between.

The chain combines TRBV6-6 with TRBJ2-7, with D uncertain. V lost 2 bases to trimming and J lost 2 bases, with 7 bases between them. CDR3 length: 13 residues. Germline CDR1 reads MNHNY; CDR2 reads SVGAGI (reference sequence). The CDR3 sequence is CASSYVLAYEQYF. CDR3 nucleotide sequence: TGTGCCAGCAGTTACGTCCTAGCCTACGAGCAGTACTTC.

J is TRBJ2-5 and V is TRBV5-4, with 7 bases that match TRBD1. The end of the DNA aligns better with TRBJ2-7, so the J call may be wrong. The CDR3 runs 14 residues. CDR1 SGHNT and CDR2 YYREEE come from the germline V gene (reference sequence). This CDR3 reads CASSRGQSLDEQYF. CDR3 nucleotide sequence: TGTGCCAGCAGCCGGGGACAGTCCCTGGACGAGCAGTACTTC.

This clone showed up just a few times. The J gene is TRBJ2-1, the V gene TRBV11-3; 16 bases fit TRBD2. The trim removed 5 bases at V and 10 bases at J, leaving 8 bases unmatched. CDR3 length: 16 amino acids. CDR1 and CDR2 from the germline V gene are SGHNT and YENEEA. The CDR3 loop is CASSTGTSGRAREQFF. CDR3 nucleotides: TGTGCCAGCAGCACCGGGACTAGCGGGAGGGCCCGCGAGCAGTTCTTC.

Written as DNA, the CDR3 is TGTGCCAGCAGCCACGGGACTAGCGGGATCGATGAGCAGTTCTTC. Protein product: CASSHGTSGIDEQFF. The chain carries TRBV7-9 and TRBJ2-1; 13 nucleotides agree with TRBD2. The CDR3 is 15 amino acids. With 5 bases clipped from V and 8 bases from J, the junction kept 6 bases outside the gene matches. Germline V gives CDR1 SEHNR, CDR2 FQNEAQ (reference sequence).

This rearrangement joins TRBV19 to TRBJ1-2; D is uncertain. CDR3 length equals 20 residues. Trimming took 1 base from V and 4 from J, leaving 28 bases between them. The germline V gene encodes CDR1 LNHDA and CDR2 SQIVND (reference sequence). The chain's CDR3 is CASSIVWSWSLQDIPYGYTF. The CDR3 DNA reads TGTGCCAGTAGTATAGTGTGGTCTTGGTCCCTCCAGGATATCCCCTATGGCTACACCTTC.

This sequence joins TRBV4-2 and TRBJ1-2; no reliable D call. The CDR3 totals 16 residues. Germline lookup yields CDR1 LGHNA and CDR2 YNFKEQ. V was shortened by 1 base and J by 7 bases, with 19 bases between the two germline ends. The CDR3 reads CASSQVPGYQIVGYTF. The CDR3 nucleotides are TGTGCCAGCAGCCAAGTTCCCGGGTACCAGATTGTTGGCTACACCTTC.

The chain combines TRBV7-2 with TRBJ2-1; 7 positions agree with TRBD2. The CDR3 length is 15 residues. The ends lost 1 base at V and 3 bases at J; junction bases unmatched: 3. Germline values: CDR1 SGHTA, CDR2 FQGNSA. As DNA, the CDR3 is TGTGCCAGCAGCTTAGGACTAGCAAGCTACAATGAGCAGTTCTTC. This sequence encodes CASSLGLASYNEQFF. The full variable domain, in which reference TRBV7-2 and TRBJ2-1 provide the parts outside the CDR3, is GAGVSQSPSNKVTEKGKDVELRCDPISGHTALYWYRQSLGQGLEFLIYFQGNSAPDKSGLPSDRFSAERTGGSVSTLTIQRTQQEDSAVYLCASSLGLASYNEQFFGPGTRLTVL.

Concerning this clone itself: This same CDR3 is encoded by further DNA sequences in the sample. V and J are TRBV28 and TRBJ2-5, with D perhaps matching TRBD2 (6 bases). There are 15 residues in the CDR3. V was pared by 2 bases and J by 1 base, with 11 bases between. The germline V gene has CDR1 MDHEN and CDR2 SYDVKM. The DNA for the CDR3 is TGTGCCAGCAGTTTAGGAGGGACGGCCCAAGAGACCCAGTACTTC. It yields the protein CASSLGGTAQETQYF.

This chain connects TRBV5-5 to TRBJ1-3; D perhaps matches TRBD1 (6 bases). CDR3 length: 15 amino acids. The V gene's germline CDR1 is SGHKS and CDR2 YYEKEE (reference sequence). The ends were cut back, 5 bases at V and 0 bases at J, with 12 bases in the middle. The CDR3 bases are TGTGCCAGCAGTTTTGAGGGGGTCTCTGGAAACACCATATATTTT. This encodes CASSFEGVSGNTIYF. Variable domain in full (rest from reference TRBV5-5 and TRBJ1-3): DAGVTQSPTHLIKTRGQQVTLRCSPISGHKSVSWYQQVLGQGPQFIFQYYEKEERGRGNFPDRFSARQFPNYSSELNVNALLLGDSALYLCASSFEGVSGNTIYFGEGSWLTVV.

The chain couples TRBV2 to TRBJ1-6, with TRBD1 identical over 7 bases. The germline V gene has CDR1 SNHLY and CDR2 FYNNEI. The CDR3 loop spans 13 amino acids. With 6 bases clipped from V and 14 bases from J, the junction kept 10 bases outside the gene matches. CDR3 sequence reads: CASSENRGFSLHF. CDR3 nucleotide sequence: TGTGCCAGCAGCGAAAACAGGGGATTTTCCCTCCACTTT.

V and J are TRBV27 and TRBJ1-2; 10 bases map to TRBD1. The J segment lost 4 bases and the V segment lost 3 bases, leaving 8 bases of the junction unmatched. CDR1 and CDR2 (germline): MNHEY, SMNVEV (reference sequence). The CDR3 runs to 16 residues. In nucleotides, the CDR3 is TGTGCCAGCAGTTTCACCGGGACAGGGGAATCCTATGGCTACACCTTC. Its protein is CASSFTGTGESYGYTF.

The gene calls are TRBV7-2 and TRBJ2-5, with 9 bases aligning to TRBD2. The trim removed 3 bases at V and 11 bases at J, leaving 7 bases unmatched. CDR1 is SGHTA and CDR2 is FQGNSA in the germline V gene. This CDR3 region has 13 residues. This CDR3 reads CASSFSGSGEQYF. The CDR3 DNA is TGTGCCAGCAGCTTTAGCGGGAGTGGAGAGCAGTACTTC.

CDR3 DNA: TGCGCCAGCAGGGCCCAGGGAACCAAAAACATTCAGTACTTC. It encodes CASRAQGTKNIQYF. The rearrangement joins TRBV10-1 to TRBJ2-4, with D maybe TRBD1 (5 bases). V was pared by 6 bases and J by 2 bases, with 11 bases between. This CDR3 region has 14 residues. Germline V gene sequence: CDR1 WNHNN, CDR2 SYGVQD (reference sequence).

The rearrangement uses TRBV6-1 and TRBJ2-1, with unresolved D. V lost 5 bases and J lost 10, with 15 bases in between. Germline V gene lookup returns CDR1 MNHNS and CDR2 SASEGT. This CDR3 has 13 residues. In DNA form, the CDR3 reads TGTGCCAGCAGTTTATCTATTATGAGGGAGCAGTTCTTC. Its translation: CASSLSIMREQFF.

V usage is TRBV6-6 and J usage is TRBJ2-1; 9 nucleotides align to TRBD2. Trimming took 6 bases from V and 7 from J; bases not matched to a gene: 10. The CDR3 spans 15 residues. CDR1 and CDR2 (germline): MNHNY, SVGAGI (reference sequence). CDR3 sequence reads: CASSPLGLAGNEQFF. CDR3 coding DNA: TGTGCCAGCAGCCCCCTGGGACTAGCAGGGAATGAGCAGTTCTTC.

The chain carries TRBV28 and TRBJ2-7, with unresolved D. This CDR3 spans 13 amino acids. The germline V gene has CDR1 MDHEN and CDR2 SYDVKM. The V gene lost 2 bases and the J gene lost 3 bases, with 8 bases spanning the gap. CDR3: CASSLMVRYEQYF. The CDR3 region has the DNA TGTGCCAGCAGTTTAATGGTGCGCTACGAGCAGTACTTC. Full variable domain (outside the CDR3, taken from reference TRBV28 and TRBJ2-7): DVKVTQSSRYLVKRTGEKVFLECVQDMDHENMFWYRQDPGLGLRLIYFSYDVKMKEKGDIPEGYSVSREKKERFSLILESASTNQTSMYLCASSLMVRYEQYFGPGTRLTVT.

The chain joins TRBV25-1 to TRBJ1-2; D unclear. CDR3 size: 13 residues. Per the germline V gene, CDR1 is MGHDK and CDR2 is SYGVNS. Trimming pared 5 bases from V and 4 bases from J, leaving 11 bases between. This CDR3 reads CASSSYASYGYTF. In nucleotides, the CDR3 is TGTGCCAGCAGTTCCTATGCGAGCTATGGCTACACCTTC.

CDR3 sequence reads: CASSPGLTNYYGYTF. CDR3 in DNA: TGTGCCAGCAGCCCCGGACTGACTAATTACTATGGCTACACCTTC. This chain connects TRBV6-5 to TRBJ1-2; D not resolved. V was clipped by 6 bases and J by 3 bases, with 17 bases between them. CDR3 length: 15 amino acids. The germline V gene encodes CDR1 MNHEY and CDR2 SVGAGI.

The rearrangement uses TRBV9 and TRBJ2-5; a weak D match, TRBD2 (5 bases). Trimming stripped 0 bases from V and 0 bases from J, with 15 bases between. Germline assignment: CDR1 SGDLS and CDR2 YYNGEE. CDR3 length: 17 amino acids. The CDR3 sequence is CASSVASPGGYQETQYF. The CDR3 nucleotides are TGTGCCAGCAGCGTAGCTAGCCCGGGTGGGTACCAAGAGACCCAGTACTTC.

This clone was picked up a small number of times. CDR3 region: CAGFRGFHSEAFF. CDR3 in DNA: TGTGCCGGCTTCCGGGGTTTCCACTCTGAAGCTTTCTTT. The J gene is TRBJ1-1, the V gene TRBV30; D is uncertain. Trimming cost V 8 bases and J 6 bases, with 19 bases left between them. CDR3 length: 13 amino acids. Germline values: CDR1 GTSNPN, CDR2 SVGIG (reference sequence).

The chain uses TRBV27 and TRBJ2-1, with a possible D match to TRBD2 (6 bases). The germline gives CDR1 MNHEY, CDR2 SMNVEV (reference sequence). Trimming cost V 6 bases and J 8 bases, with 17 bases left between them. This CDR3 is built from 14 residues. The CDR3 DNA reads TGTGCCAGCAGGGCGTTCGGGACGGGGGATGAGCAGTTCTTC. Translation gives CASRAFGTGDEQFF.

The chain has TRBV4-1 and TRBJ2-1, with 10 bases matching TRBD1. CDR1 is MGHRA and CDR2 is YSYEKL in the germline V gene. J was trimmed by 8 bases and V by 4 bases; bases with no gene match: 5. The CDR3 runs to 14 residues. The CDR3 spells CASSLGQGDDEQFF. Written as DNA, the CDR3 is TGCGCCAGCAGCCTCGGACAGGGGGACGATGAGCAGTTCTTC.

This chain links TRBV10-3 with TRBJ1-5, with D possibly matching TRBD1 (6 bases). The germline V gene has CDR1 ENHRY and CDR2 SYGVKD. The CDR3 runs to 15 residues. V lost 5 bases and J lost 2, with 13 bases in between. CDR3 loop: CAISKDRQGNQPQHF. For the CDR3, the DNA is TGTGCCATCAGTAAAGACAGACAGGGCAATCAGCCCCAGCATTTT.